This TCR beta chain comes out of a study of T-cell memory formation after mild COVID-19. Study results and caveats: Pre-infection memory contained some responding clones, which suggested that cross-reactive memory had joined.

Points on this clonotype: Its matching antigen is unknown.

TCRdb ran MiXCR on the 5' RACE reads and lists one entry per CDR3 protein. The table shows fewer than 450,000 distinct CDR3 sequences, with 20% to 25% occurring only once. The CDR3 sequence is 9 residues long. The sequenced material came from PBMCs or a T cell subset sorted from them (not recorded which). The V call is TRBV21-1, the J call TRBJ2-3. TRBV21-1 is reported as a pseudogene. The receptor was derived from an adult woman who had mild COVID-19 (a few samples of this study predate the infection). Cell type and time point are not known. The CDR3 nucleotides read TGTGCCAGCCCGGATACGCAGTATTTT. Encoded protein: CASPDTQYF.